This record looks at one T cell receptor (beta chain) sequence and its context. The antigen is undetermined. Method: immunoSEQ multiplex PCR; TCRdb's copy keeps in-frame clones and lacks some. This sample carries 450,000 to 700,000 clones, just under 97% of them seen once, and the ten largest clones take approximately 0.1%. The sample originates from a study of shared clonotypes between healthy human individuals. CDR3 length equals 15 residues. V lost 3 bases, J lost 4 bases, and 5 bases stayed unmatched. Looked up from germline, CDR1 is SGDLS and CDR2 is YYNGEE. Positively selected for CCR7, the CD45RO-negative cells used as naive CD8 cells excluded terminally differentiated effector memory CD45RA+ cells. All of the donors resided in Nashville, Tennessee, and each was a Caucasian adult. Study outcomes and limitations: A small donor pool kept down the genetic and exposure-history diversity that was represented. Of the naive CD4 clonotypes, about 5.4% were shared across several donors.

The TCR comes from a young woman in good health. The specimen was naive CD8+ T cells sorted from blood. The chain carries TRBV9 and TRBJ1-2; the match to TRBD1 covers 11 bases. The CDR3 DNA sequence: TGTGCCAGCAGCGGGACAGGGGGCGCGGTCTATGGCTACACCTTC. Translating it yields CASSGTGGAVYGYTF.